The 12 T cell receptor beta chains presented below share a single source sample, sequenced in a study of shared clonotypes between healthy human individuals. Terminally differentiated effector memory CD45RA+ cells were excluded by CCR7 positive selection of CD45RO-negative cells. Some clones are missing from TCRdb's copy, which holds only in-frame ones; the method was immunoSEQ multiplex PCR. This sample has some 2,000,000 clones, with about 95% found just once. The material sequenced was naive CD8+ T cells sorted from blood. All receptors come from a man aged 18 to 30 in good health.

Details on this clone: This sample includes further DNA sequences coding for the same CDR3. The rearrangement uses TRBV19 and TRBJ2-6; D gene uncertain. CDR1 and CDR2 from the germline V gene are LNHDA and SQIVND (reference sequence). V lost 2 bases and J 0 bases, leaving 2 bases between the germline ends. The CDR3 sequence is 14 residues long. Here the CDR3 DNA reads TGTGCCAGTAGTATATCCTCTGGGGCCAACGTCCTGACTTTC. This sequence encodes CASSISSGANVLTF.

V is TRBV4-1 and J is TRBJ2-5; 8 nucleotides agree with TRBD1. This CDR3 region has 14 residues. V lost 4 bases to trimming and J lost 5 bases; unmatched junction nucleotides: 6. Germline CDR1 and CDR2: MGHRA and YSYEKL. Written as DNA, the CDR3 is TGCGCCAGCAGCCTCCTTGACAGGGGTGAGACCCAGTACTTC. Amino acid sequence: CASSLLDRGETQYF.

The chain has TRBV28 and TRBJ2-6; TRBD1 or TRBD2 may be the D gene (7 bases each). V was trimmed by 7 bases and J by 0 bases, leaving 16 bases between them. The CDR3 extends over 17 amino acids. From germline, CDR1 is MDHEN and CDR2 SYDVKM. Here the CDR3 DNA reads TGTGCCAGCACCTTAGGGAGGGGGCCCTCTGGGGCCAACGTCCTGACTTTC. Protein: CASTLGRGPSGANVLTF.

CDR3 amino acids: CAISDWENSPLHF. The CDR3 DNA reads as TGTGCCATCAGTGACTGGGAAAATTCACCCCTCCACTTT. The V gene is TRBV10-3, the J gene TRBJ1-6; no firm D call. Between the trimmed V and J ends, which lost 3 bases and 7 bases, there was a span of 7 bases. CDR3 length equals 13 residues. In germline, CDR1 is ENHRY, CDR2 SYGVKD.

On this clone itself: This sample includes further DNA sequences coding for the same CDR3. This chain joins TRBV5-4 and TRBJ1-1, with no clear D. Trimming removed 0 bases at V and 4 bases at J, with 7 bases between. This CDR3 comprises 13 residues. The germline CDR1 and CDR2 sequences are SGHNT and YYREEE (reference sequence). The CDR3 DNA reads TGTGCCAGCAGCTTGGAGGGTGGCACTGAAGCTTTCTTT. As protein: CASSLEGGTEAFF.

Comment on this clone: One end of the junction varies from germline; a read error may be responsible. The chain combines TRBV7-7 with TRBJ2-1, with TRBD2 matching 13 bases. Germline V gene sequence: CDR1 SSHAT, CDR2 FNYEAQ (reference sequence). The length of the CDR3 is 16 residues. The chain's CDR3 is CASSLMAGLAGDEQFF. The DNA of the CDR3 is TGTGCTAGCAGCTTAATGGCCGGACTAGCGGGAGACGAGCAGTTCTTC.

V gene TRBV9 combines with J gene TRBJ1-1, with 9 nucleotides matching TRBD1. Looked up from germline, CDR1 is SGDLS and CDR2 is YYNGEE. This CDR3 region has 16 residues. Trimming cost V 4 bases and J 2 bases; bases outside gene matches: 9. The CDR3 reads CASSMNRDRENTEAFF. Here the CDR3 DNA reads TGTGCCAGCAGCATGAATAGGGACAGGGAAAACACTGAAGCTTTCTTT.

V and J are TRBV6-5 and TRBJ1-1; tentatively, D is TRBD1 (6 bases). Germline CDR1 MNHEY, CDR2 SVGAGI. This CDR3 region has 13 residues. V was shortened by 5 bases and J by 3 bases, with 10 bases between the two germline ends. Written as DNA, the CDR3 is TGTGCCAGCAGTACAGGGCCATACACTGAAGCTTTCTTT. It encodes CASSTGPYTEAFF.

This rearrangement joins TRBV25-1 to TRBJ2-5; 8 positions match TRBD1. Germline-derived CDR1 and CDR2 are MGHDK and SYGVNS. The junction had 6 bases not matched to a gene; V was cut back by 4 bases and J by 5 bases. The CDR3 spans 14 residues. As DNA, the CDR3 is TGTGCCAGCAGTGGCAGGGGGCGATTGGAGACCCAGTACTTC. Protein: CASSGRGRLETQYF.

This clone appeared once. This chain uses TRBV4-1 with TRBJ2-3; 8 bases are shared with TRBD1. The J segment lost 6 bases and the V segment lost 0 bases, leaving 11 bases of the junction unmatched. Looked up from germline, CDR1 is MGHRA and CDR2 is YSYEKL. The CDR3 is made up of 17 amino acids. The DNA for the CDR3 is TGCGCCAGCAGCCAAGACCCTCGAACAGGGGGGACGGATACGCAGTATTTT. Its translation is CASSQDPRTGGTDTQYF.

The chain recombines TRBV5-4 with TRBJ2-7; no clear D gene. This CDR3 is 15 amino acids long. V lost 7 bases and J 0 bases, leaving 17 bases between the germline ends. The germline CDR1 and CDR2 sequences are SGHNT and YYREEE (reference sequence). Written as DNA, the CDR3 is TGTGCCAGCCGATCTAGACTCGATGGCTCCTACGAGCAGTACTTC. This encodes CASRSRLDGSYEQYF.

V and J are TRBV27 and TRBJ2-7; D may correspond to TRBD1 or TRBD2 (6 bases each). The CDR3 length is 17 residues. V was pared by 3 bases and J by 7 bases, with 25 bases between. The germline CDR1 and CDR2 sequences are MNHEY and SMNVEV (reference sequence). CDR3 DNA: TGTGCCAGCAGTTTGGTTTACGTTTCGGGGGCATCGAGAGAGCAGTACTTC. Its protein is CASSLVYVSGASREQYF.